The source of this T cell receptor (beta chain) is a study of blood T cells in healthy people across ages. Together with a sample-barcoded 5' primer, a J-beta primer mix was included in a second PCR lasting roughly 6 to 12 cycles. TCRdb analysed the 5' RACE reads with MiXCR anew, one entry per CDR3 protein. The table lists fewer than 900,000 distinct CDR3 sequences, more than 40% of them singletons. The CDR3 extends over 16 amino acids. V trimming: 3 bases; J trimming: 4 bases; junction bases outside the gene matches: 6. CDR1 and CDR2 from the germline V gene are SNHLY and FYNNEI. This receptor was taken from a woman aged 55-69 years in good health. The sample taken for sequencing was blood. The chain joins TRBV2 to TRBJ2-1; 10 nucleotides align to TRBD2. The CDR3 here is CASSDPGLAVYNEQFF. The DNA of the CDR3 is TGTGCCAGCAGTGACCCCGGACTAGCGGTGTACAATGAGCAGTTCTTC. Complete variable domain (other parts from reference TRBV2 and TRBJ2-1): EPEVTQTPSHQVTQMGQEVILRCVPISNHLYFYWYRQILGQKVEFLVSFYNNEISEKSEIFDDQFSVERPDGSNFTLKIRSTKLEDSAMYFCASSDPGLAVYNEQFFGPGTRLTVL.